This TCR beta chain was identified in a study of neurological immune-mediated disorders. Findings of the study overall: One related-CDR3 cluster, identified by phylogenetic grouping, held the repertoires of 18 of 34 multiple sclerosis patients and was a possible signature.

This clonotype was counted at least ten times. Its antigen is as yet unknown. The method for making cDNA was 5'RACE, and it used 10-nucleotide random UMIs. Sequencing runs each yielded over 180 million TCR-beta sequences from 15-18 subjects. One entry per CDR3 protein results from TCRdb running MiXCR on the 5' RACE reads. The sample shows about 50,000 distinct CDR3 sequences, 4.5% to 7% of them seen only once. The CDR3 loop spans 14 amino acids. Germline CDR1 DFQATT, CDR2 SNEGSKA (reference sequence). The ends lost 3 bases at V and 0 bases at J; junction bases unmatched: 3. Source material: CD4+ T cells from blood. This TCR was recovered from a woman under 30 with multiple sclerosis. The genes are TRBV20-1 and TRBJ2-7, with 9 bases aligning to TRBD2. The DNA for the CDR3 is TGCAGTGCTAGTAGCGGGGGAAGCTCCTACGAGCAGTACGTC. Amino acids: CSASSGGSSYEQYV.